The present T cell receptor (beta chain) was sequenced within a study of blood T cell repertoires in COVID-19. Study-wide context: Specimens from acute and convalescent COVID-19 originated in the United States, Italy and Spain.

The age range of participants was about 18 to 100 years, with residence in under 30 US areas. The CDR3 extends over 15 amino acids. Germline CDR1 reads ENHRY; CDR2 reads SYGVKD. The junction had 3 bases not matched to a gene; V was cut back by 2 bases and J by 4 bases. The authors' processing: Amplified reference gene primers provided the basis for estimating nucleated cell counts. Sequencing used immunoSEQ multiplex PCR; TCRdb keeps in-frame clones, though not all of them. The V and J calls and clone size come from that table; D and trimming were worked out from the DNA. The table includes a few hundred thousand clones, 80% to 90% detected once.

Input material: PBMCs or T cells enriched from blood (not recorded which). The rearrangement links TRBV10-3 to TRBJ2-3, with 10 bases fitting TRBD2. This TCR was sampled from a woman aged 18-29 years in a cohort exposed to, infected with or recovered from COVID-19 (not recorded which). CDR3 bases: TGTGCCATCAGTGAGGAGCGGGGGGGCCCAGATACGCAGTATTTT. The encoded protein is CAISEERGGPDTQYF.